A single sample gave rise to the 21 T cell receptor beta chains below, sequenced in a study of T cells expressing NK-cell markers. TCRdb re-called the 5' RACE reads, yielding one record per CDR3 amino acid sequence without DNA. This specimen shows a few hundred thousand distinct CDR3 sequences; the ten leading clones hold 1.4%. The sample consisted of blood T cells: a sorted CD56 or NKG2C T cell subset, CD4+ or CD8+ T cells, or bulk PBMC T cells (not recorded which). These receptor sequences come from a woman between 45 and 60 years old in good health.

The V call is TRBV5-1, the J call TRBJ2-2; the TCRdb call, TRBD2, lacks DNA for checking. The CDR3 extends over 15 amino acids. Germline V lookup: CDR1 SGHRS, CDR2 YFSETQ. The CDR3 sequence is CASSLGDGYTGELFF.

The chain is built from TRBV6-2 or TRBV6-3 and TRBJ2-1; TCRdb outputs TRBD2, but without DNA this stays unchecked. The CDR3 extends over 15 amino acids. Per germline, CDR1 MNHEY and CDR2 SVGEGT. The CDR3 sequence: CASSPLAGRYNEQFF.

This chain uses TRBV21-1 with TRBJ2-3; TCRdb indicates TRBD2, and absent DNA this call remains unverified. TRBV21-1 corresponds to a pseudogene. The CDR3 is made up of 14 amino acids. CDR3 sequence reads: CASDRDCPTDTQYF.

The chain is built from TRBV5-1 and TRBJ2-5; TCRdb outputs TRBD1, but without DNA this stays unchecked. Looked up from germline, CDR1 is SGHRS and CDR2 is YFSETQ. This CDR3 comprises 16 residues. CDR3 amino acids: CASSPSSGGGGETQYF.

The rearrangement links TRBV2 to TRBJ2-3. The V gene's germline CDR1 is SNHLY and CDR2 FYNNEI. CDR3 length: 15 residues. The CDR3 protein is CASRRIQLNTDTQYF.

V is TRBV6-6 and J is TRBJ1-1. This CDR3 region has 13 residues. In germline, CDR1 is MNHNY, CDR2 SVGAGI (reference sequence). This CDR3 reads CASTSGGGFKAFF.

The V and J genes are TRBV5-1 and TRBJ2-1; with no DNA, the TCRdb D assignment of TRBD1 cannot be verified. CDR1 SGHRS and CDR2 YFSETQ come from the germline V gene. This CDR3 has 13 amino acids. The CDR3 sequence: CASSLDPGGEQFF.

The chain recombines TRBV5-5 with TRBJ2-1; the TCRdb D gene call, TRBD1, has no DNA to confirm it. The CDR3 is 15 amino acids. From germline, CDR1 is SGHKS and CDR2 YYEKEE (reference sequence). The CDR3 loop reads CASSLASAGSNEQFF.

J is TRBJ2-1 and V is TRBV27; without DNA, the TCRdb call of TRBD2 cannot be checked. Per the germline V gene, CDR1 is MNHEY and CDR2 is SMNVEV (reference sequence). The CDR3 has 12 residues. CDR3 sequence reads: CASRRGDNEQFF.

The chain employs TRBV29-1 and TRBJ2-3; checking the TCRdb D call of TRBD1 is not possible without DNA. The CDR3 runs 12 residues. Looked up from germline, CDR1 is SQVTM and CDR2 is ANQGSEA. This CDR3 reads CSATTGQDTQYF.

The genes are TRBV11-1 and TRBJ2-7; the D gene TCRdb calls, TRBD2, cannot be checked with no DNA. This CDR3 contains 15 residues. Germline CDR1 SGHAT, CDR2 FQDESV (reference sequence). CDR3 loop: CASSQDLAGAYEQYF.

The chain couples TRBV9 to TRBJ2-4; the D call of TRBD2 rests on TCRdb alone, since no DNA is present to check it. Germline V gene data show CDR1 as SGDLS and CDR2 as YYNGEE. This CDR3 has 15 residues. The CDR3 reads CASSVGRGGKNIQYF.

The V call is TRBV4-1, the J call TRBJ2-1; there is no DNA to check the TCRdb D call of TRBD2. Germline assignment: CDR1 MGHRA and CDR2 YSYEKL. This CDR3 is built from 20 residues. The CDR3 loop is CASSHSGTSGRNTPSDEQFF.

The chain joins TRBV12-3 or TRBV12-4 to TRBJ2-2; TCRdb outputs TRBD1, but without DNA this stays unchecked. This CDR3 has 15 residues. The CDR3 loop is CASSYKGVNTGELFF.

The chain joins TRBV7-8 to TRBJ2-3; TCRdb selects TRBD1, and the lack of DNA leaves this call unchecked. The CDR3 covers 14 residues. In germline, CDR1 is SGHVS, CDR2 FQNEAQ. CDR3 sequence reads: CASRETGGTDTQYF.

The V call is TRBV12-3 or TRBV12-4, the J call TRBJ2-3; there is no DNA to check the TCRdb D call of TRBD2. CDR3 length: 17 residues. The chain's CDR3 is CASIPGTSLQSTDTQYF.

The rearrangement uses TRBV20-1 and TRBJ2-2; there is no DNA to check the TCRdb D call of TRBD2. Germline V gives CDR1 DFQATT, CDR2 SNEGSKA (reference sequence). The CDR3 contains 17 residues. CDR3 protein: CSARSGLAGGGTGELFF.

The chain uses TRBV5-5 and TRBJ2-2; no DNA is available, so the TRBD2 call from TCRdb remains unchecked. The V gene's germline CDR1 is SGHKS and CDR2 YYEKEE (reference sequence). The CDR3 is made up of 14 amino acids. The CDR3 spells CASSPWVGSGELFF. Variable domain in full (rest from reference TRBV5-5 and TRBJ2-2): DAGVTQSPTHLIKTRGQQVTLRCSPISGHKSVSWYQQVLGQGPQFIFQYYEKEERGRGNFPDRFSARQFPNYSSELNVNALLLGDSALYLCASSPWVGSGELFFGEGSRLTVL.

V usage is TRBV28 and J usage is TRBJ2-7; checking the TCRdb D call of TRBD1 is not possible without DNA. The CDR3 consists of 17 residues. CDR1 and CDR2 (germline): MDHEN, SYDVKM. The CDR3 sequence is CASSFRTDRAGTYEQYF. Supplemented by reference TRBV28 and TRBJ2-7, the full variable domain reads DVKVTQSSRYLVKRTGEKVFLECVQDMDHENMFWYRQDPGLGLRLIYFSYDVKMKEKGDIPEGYSVSREKKERFSLILESASTNQTSMYLCASSFRTDRAGTYEQYFGPGTRLTVT.

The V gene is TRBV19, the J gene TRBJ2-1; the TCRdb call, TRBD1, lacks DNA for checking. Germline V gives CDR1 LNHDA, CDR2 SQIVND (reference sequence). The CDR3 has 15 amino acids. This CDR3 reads CASVPGSHTFNEQFF.

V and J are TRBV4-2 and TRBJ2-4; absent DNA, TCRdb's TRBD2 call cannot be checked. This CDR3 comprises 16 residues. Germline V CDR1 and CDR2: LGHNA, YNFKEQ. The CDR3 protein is CASSQEGSLTKNIQYF.